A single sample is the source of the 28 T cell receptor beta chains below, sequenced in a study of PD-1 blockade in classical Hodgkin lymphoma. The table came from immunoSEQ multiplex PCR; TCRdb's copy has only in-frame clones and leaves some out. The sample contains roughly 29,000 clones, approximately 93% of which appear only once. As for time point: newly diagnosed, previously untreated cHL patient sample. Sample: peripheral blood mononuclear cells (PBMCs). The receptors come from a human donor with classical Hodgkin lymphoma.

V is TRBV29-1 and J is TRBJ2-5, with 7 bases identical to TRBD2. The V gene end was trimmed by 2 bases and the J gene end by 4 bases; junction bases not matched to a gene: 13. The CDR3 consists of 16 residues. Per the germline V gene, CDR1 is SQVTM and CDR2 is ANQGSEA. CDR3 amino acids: CSVERLGIAGSETQYF. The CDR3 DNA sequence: TGCAGCGTTGAAAGGTTAGGGATAGCGGGCTCAGAGACCCAGTACTTC.

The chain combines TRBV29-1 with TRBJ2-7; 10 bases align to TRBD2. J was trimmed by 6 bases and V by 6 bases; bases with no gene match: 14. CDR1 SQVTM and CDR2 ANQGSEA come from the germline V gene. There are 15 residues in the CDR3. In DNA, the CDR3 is TGCAGCGTCCAAACGTGGCTAGCGGGAGCTTTCGAGCAGTACTTC. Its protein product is CSVQTWLAGAFEQYF.

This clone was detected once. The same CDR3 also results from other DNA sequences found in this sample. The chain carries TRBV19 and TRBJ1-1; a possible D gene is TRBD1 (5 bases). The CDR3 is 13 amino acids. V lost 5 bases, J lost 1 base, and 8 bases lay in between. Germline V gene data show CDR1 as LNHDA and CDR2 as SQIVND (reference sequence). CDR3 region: CASSLGTNTEAFF. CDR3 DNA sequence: TGTGCCAGTAGTCTTGGGACGAACACTGAAGCTTTCTTT.

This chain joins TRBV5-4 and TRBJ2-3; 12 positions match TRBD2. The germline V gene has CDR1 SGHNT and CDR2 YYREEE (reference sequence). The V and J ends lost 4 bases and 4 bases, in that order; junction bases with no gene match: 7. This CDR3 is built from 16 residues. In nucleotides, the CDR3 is TGTGCCAGCAGCACCGGACTAGCGGGAACCTCAGATACGCAGTATTTT. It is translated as CASSTGLAGTSDTQYF. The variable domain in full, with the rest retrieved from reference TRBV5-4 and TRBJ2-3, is ETGVTQSPTHLIKTRGQQVTLRCSSQSGHNTVSWYQQALGQGPQFIFQYYREEENGRGNFPPRFSGLQFPNYSSELNVNALELDDSALYLCASSTGLAGTSDTQYFGPGTRLTVL.

The CDR3 DNA is TGTGCCAGCAGCTACACTAGCGGGGCGGACAATGAGCAGTTCTTC. Translating gives CASSYTSGADNEQFF. The chain employs TRBV7-2 and TRBJ2-1; 10 nucleotides agree with TRBD2. The V gene end was trimmed by 4 bases and the J gene end by 5 bases; junction bases not matched to a gene: 5. There are 15 residues in the CDR3. The germline CDR1 and CDR2 sequences are SGHTA and FQGNSA.

CDR3 coding DNA: TGTGCCAGCAGCGCGGATGATACGCAGTATTTT. Its protein is CASSADDTQYF. The J gene is TRBJ2-3, the V gene TRBV7-9; D gene uncertain. The CDR3 covers 11 residues. V was shortened by 5 bases and J by 6 bases, with 6 bases between the two germline ends. From germline, CDR1 is SEHNR and CDR2 FQNEAQ (reference sequence).

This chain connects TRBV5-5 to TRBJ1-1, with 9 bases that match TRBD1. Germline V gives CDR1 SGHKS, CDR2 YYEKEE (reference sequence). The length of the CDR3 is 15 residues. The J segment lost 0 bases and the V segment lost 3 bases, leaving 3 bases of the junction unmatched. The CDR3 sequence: CASSWGTGMNTEAFF. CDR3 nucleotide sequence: TGTGCCAGCAGCTGGGGGACAGGGATGAACACTGAAGCTTTCTTT.

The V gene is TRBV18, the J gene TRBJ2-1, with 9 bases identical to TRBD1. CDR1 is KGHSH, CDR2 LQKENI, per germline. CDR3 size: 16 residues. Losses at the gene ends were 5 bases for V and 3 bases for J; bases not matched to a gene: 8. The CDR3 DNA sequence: TGTGCCAGCTCAACAACGGGACAGGGTGTCTACAATGAGCAGTTCTTC. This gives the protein CASSTTGQGVYNEQFF.

CDR3 sequence: CASSPDIRNQPQHF. In DNA form, the CDR3 reads TGTGCCAGTAGTCCGGATATTCGTAATCAGCCCCAGCATTTT. This chain uses TRBV19 with TRBJ1-5, with D hard to call. The CDR3 contains 14 residues. V was cut by 5 bases and J by 4 bases, with 12 bases left in between. CDR1 and CDR2 (germline): LNHDA, SQIVND (reference sequence). The whole variable domain, remainder taken from reference TRBV19 and TRBJ1-5, is DGGITQSPKYLFRKEGQNVTLSCEQNLNHDAMYWYRQDPGQGLRLIYYSQIVNDFQKGDIAEGYSVSREKKESFPLTVTSAQKNPTAFYLCASSPDIRNQPQHFGDGTRLSIL.

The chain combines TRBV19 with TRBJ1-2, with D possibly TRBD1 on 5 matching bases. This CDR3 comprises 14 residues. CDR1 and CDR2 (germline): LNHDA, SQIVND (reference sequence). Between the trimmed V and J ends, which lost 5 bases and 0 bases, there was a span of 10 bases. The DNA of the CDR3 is TGTGCCAGTAGTGCCGGGACGGCTAACTATGGCTACACCTTC. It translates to CASSAGTANYGYTF. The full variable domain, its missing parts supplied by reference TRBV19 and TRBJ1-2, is DGGITQSPKYLFRKEGQNVTLSCEQNLNHDAMYWYRQDPGQGLRLIYYSQIVNDFQKGDIAEGYSVSREKKESFPLTVTSAQKNPTAFYLCASSAGTANYGYTFGSGTRLTVV.

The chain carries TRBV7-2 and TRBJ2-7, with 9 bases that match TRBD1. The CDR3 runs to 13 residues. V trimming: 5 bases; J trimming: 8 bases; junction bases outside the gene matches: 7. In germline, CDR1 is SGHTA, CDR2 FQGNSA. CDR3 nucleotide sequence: TGTGCCAGCAGCCCGGGACAGGGTGTCAAGCAGTACTTC. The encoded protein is CASSPGQGVKQYF.

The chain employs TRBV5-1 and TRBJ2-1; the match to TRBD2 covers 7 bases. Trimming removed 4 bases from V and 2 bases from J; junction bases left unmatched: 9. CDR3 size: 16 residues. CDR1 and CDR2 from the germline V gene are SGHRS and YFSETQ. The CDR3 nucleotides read TGCGCCAGCAGCCTCAGACTAGCCGAAACCTACAATGAGCAGTTCTTC. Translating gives CASSLRLAETYNEQFF.

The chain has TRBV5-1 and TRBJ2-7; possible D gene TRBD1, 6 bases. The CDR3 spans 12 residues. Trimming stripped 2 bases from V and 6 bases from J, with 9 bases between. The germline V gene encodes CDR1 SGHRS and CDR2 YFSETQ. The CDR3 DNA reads TGCGCCAGCAGCTTCTTAGGGGGCGAGCAGTACTTC. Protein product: CASSFLGGEQYF.

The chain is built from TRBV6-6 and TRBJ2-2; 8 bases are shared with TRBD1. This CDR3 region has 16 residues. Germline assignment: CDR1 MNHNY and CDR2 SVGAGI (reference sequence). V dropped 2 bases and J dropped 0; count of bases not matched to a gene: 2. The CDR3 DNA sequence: TGTGCCAGCAGTTACCGGACAGGGACGAACACCGGGGAGCTGTTTTTT. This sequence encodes CASSYRTGTNTGELFF.

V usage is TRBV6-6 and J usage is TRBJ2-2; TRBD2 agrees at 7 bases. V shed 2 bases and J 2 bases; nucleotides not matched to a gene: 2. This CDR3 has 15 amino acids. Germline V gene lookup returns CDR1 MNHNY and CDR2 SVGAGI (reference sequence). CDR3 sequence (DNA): TGTGCCAGCAGTTACGGGGGGGACAACACCGGGGAGCTGTTTTTT. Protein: CASSYGGDNTGELFF.

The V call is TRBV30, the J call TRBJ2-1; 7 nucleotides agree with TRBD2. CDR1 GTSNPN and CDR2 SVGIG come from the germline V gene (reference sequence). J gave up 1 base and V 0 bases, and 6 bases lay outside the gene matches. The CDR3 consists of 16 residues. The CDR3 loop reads CAWSVVAGVSYNEQFF. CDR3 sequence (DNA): TGTGCCTGGAGTGTTGTGGCGGGAGTTTCCTACAATGAGCAGTTCTTC.

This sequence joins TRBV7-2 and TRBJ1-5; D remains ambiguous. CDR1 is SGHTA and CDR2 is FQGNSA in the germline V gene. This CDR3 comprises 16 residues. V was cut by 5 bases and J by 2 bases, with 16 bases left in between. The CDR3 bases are TGTGCCAGCAGCCCCGGCTGGGGTATCGGCAATCAGCCCCAGCATTTT. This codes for CASSPGWGIGNQPQHF.

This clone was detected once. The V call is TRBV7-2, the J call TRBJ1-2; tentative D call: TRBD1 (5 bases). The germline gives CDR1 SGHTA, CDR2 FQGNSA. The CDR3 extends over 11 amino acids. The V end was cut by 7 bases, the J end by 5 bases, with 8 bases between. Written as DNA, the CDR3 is TGTGCCAGCACCGGGGGGTATGGCTACACCTTC. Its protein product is CASTGGYGYTF.

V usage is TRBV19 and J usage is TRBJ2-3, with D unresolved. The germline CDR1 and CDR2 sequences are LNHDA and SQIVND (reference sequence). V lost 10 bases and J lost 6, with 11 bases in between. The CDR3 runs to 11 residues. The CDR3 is CATTNGDTQYF. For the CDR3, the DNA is TGTGCCACTACAAACGGTGATACGCAGTATTTT.

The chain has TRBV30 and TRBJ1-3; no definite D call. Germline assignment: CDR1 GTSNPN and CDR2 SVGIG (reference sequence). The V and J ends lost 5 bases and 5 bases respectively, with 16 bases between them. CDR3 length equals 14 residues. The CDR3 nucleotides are TGTGCCTGGTCGGGTGGTGTGAGTCGAAACACCATATATTTT. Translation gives CAWSGGVSRNTIYF.

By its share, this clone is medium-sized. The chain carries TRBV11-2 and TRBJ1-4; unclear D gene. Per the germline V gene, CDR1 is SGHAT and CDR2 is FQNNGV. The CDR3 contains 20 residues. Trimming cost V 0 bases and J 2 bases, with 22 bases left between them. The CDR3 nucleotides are TGTGCCAGCAGCTTAGATGCTCGTCAATCCTCAGTGTCGACTAATGAAAAACTGTTTTTT. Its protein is CASSLDARQSSVSTNEKLFF.

The CDR3 DNA is TGTGCCAGTAGTGCGATGGGCTATACGCAGTATTTT. Translated, it gives CASSAMGYTQYF. The J gene is TRBJ2-3, the V gene TRBV19, with no clear D. This CDR3 comprises 12 residues. CDR1 is LNHDA, CDR2 SQIVND, per germline (reference sequence). The ends were cut back, 5 bases at V and 7 bases at J, with 10 bases in the middle.

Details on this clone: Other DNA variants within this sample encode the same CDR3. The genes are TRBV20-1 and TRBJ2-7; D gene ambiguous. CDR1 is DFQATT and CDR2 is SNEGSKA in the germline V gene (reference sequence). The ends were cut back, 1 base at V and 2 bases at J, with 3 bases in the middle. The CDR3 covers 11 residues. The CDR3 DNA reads TGCAGTGCTAGAGGCCCCTACGAGCAGTACTTC. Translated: CSARGPYEQYF.

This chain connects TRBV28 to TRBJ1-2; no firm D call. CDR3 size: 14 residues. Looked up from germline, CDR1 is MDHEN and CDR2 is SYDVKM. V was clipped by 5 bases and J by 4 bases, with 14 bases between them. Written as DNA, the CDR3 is TGTGCCAGCAGTGACATTGGACGGTCCTATGGCTACACCTTC. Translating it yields CASSDIGRSYGYTF.

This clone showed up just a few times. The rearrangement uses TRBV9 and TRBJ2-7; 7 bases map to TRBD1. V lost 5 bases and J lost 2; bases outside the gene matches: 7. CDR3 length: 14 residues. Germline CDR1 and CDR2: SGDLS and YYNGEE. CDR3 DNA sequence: TGTGCCAGCAGTCTGACAGGGCAAGCCTACGAGCAGTACTTC. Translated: CASSLTGQAYEQYF.

This CDR3 is CASSVGPPAGGGGTQYF. The CDR3 DNA sequence: TGTGCCAGCAGCGTAGGACCCCCAGCGGGAGGAGGGGGGACCCAGTACTTC. The chain employs TRBV9 and TRBJ2-5, with 9 bases matching TRBD2. CDR1 SGDLS and CDR2 YYNGEE come from the germline V gene. J gave up 7 bases and V 0 bases, and 13 bases lay outside the gene matches. The CDR3 length is 17 residues.

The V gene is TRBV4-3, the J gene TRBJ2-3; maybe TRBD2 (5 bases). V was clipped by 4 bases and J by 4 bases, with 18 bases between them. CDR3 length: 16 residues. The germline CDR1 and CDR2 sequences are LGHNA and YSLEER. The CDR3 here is CASSLQEDPRADTQYF. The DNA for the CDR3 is TGCGCCAGCAGCCTCCAGGAGGACCCGCGGGCAGATACGCAGTATTTT.

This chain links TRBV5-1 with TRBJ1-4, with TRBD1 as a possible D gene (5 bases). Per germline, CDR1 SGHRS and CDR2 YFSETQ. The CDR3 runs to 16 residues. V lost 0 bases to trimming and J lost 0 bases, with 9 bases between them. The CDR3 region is CASSLVGDPTNEKLFF. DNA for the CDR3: TGCGCCAGCAGCTTGGTAGGGGATCCAACTAATGAAAAACTGTTTTTT.